The 24 T cell receptor beta chains listed next were all sequenced from one sample in a study of blood T cell repertoires in COVID-19. Profiling relied on immunoSEQ multiplex PCR, and the TCRdb table lists in-frame clones only, not all of them. In the table there are some 74,000 clones, more than 70% of which are singletons. Sequencing was performed on peripheral blood. The receptors derive from a man between 65 and 85 years old with active or convalescent COVID-19.

This chain joins TRBV7-8 and TRBJ1-5; 7 bases align to TRBD1. The CDR3 is 13 residues long. The V segment lost 4 bases and the J segment 5 bases; nucleotides outside the gene matches: 2. Per the germline V gene, CDR1 is SGHVS and CDR2 is FQNEAQ. This chain's CDR3 is CASSSDRDQPQHF. For the CDR3, the DNA is TGTGCCAGCAGCTCAGACAGGGATCAGCCCCAGCATTTT. The full variable domain, in which reference TRBV7-8 and TRBJ1-5 provide the parts outside the CDR3, is GAGVSQSPRYKVAKRGQDVALRCDPISGHVSLFWYQQALGQGPEFLTYFQNEAQLDKSGLPSDRFFAERPEGSVSTLKIQRTQQEDSAVYLCASSSDRDQPQHFGDGTRLSIL.

The chain couples TRBV27 to TRBJ2-5; tentative D call: TRBD1 (6 bases). This CDR3 region has 14 residues. The germline CDR1 and CDR2 sequences are MNHEY and SMNVEV (reference sequence). The V and J ends lost 0 bases and 7 bases respectively, with 12 bases between them. CDR3 in DNA: TGTGCCAGCAGTTTATCGGGGACAACTGCGACCCAGTACTTC. This gives the protein CASSLSGTTATQYF.

J is TRBJ2-5 and V is TRBV15, with TRBD1 matching 10 bases. The CDR3 is 15 residues long. Per germline, CDR1 LNHNV and CDR2 YYDKDF (reference sequence). Losses at the gene ends were 0 bases for V and 4 bases for J; bases not matched to a gene: 2. The CDR3 DNA reads TGTGCCACCAGCAGAGACCGGGACAGGGGAGAGACCCAGTACTTC. This gives the protein CATSRDRDRGETQYF.

J is TRBJ1-5 and V is TRBV10-3; possibly TRBD1 for D (5 bases). The germline gives CDR1 ENHRY, CDR2 SYGVKD. CDR3 length equals 14 residues. The V end was cut by 10 bases, the J end by 4 bases, with 17 bases between. The CDR3 sequence: CATAPGRENQPQHF. The CDR3 DNA sequence: TGTGCCACTGCACCGGGACGGGAGAATCAGCCCCAGCATTTT.

The chain has TRBV5-3 and TRBJ1-1; D gene unclear. TRBV5-3 is an ORF for which the function is uncertain. This CDR3 is 11 amino acids long. V was trimmed by 1 base and J by 7 bases, leaving 5 bases between them. The CDR3 loop is CARSLTLEAFF. The CDR3 DNA reads as TGTGCCAGAAGCTTGACTCTTGAAGCTTTCTTT.

The V call is TRBV2, the J call TRBJ2-1, with TRBD2 identical over 11 bases. Germline V gene sequence: CDR1 SNHLY, CDR2 FYNNEI. After removal of 4 bases from V and 3 bases from J, the junction contained 5 bases not matched to a gene. The CDR3 spans 16 residues. The CDR3 loop reads CASSGPGTSGYNEQFF. CDR3 nucleotide sequence: TGTGCCAGCAGTGGCCCAGGGACTAGCGGCTACAATGAGCAGTTCTTC. The whole variable domain, remainder taken from reference TRBV2 and TRBJ2-1, is EPEVTQTPSHQVTQMGQEVILRCVPISNHLYFYWYRQILGQKVEFLVSFYNNEISEKSEIFDDQFSVERPDGSNFTLKIRSTKLEDSAMYFCASSGPGTSGYNEQFFGPGTRLTVL.

The genes are TRBV29-1 and TRBJ2-5; maybe TRBD2 (6 bases). This CDR3 contains 14 residues. The V gene's germline CDR1 is SQVTM and CDR2 ANQGSEA. V lost 6 bases and J 5 bases, leaving 19 bases between the germline ends. CDR3 loop: CSVEPGDGWETQYF. The CDR3 DNA reads TGCAGCGTCGAACCGGGGGATGGATGGGAGACCCAGTACTTC.

V and J are TRBV4-1 and TRBJ1-1, with 7 bases lining up with TRBD1. The J segment lost 12 bases and the V segment lost 0 bases, leaving 7 bases of the junction unmatched. The germline V gene encodes CDR1 MGHRA and CDR2 YSYEKL. This CDR3 is built from 13 residues. The CDR3 spells CASSQEGQGGTFF. The CDR3 DNA reads TGCGCCAGCAGCCAAGAAGGGCAGGGGGGAACTTTCTTT.

CDR3 sequence (DNA): TGTGCCGCCAATCAGGGGGGCTCTAACTATGGCTACACCTTC. Amino acid sequence: CAANQGGSNYGYTF. This chain links TRBV7-9 with TRBJ1-2; 7 bases map to TRBD1. The CDR3 covers 14 residues. Unmatched junction bases numbered 9, after V lost 11 bases and J lost 0 bases. Germline V gene data show CDR1 as SEHNR and CDR2 as FQNEAQ (reference sequence).

The J gene is TRBJ2-3, the V gene TRBV12-5; D is uncertain. Germline loops: CDR1 LGHNT, CDR2 FRNRAP. Deletions cut 0 bases from V and 5 bases from J, with 6 bases between. The CDR3 contains 13 residues. CDR3 in amino acids: CASGLVNGDTQYF. In DNA form, the CDR3 reads TGTGCTAGTGGTTTGGTAAACGGAGATACGCAGTATTTT. Full variable domain (remainder filled in from reference TRBV12-5 and TRBJ2-3): DARVTQTPRHKVTEMGQEVTMRCQPILGHNTVFWYRQTMMQGLELLAYFRNRAPLDDSGMPKDRFSAEMPDATLATLKIQPSEPRDSAVYFCASGLVNGDTQYFGPGTRLTVL.

This clone has at least ten counts. CDR3 nucleotides: TGTGCCAGCAGCGTTGGACAGGGGAATGAGCAGTTCTTC. This gives the protein CASSVGQGNEQFF. This rearrangement joins TRBV5-6 to TRBJ2-1; 9 bases are a match to TRBD1. The germline V gene encodes CDR1 SGHDT and CDR2 YYEEEE. The CDR3 has 13 residues. V lost 4 bases and J lost 7; bases outside the gene matches: 3. Full variable domain (missing parts from reference TRBV5-6 and TRBJ2-1): DAGVTQSPTHLIKTRGQQVTLRCSPKSGHDTVSWYQQALGQGPQFIFQYYEEEERQRGNFPDRFSGHQFPNYSSELNVNALLLGDSALYLCASSVGQGNEQFFGPGTRLTVL.

V and J are TRBV19 and TRBJ1-5; a weak D match, TRBD1 (5 bases). V lost 5 bases and J 1 base, leaving 15 bases between the germline ends. Germline CDR1 LNHDA, CDR2 SQIVND (reference sequence). This CDR3 comprises 16 residues. The CDR3 bases are TGTGCCAGTAGTCTGCAGGGTATCCGGAGCAATCAGCCCCAGCATTTT. This translates into CASSLQGIRSNQPQHF.

V usage is TRBV6-5 and J usage is TRBJ2-1; TRBD1 is a possible D gene (5 bases). The CDR3 spans 14 residues. Trimming shortened V by 6 bases and J by 6 bases, and 15 bases separated the two germline ends. Germline CDR1 MNHEY, CDR2 SVGAGI. CDR3 region: CASRPRQLPNEQFF. For the CDR3, the DNA is TGTGCCAGCAGACCTCGACAGCTTCCCAATGAGCAGTTCTTC.

V usage is TRBV19 and J usage is TRBJ1-1; 9 nucleotides line up with TRBD1. Per germline, CDR1 LNHDA and CDR2 SQIVND (reference sequence). V shed 5 bases, J shed 4 bases, and the junction held 11 bases outside the gene matches. The CDR3 extends over 16 amino acids. This CDR3 is CASSPPGQGPGTEAFF. The CDR3 DNA reads TGTGCCAGTAGTCCTCCGGGACAGGGTCCAGGCACTGAAGCTTTCTTT.

V gene TRBV29-1 combines with J gene TRBJ2-3, with a weak D call TRBD2 (6 bases). The germline CDR1 and CDR2 sequences are SQVTM and ANQGSEA. V lost 7 bases and J 0 bases, leaving 11 bases between the germline ends. The CDR3 runs 13 residues. CDR3 DNA: TGCAGCGCAGGAGGGAAGAGCACAGATACGCAGTATTTT. Translated: CSAGGKSTDTQYF.

The rearrangement links TRBV29-1 to TRBJ2-7, with D tentatively TRBD2 (5 bases). CDR3 length equals 14 residues. V lost 7 bases to trimming and J lost 3 bases, with 19 bases between them. Germline V gene sequence: CDR1 SQVTM, CDR2 ANQGSEA. CDR3 DNA sequence: TGCAGCGCTATATGGACTCCAGCTGGCTACGAGCAGTACTTC. It is translated as CSAIWTPAGYEQYF.

This clone was picked up many times. This sequence joins TRBV6-1 and TRBJ1-4, with 10 bases fitting TRBD1. Trimming removed 4 bases from V and 0 bases from J; junction bases left unmatched: 8. The CDR3 is 18 amino acids. Germline V gene sequence: CDR1 MNHNS, CDR2 SASEGT. This CDR3 reads CASSGMGQGTATNEKLFF. In DNA form, the CDR3 reads TGTGCCAGCAGTGGGATGGGACAGGGGACTGCAACTAATGAAAAACTGTTTTTT.

This clone was counted only a few times. This chain joins TRBV5-1 and TRBJ1-1, with 9 bases matching TRBD1. The CDR3 covers 16 residues. Germline trimming cut 2 bases from V and 5 bases from J; bases unmatched to any gene: 10. Germline CDR1 is SGHRS and CDR2 is YFSETQ. The CDR3, as DNA: TGCGCCAGCAGCTTTGAACAGGGGGCGCTCGGGACTGAAGCTTTCTTT. Translation gives CASSFEQGALGTEAFF. Looking up the rest from reference TRBV5-1 and TRBJ1-1 gives the full variable domain: KAGVTQTPRYLIKTRGQQVTLSCSPISGHRSVSWYQQTPGQGLQFLFEYFSETQRNKGNFPGRFSGRQFSNSRSEMNVSTLELGDSALYLCASSFEQGALGTEAFFGQGTRLTVV.

V and J are TRBV6-5 and TRBJ2-3; 7 bases fit TRBD1. This CDR3 has 14 amino acids. In germline, CDR1 is MNHEY, CDR2 SVGAGI. Trimming removed 6 bases from V and 0 bases from J; junction bases left unmatched: 3. CDR3 in DNA: TGTGCCAGCAGACCGGGACAGAGCACAGATACGCAGTATTTT. Its translation: CASRPGQSTDTQYF.

J is TRBJ2-5 and V is TRBV7-9; weak D call: TRBD2 (6 bases). Germline loops: CDR1 SEHNR, CDR2 FQNEAQ (reference sequence). Trimming left V 0 bases short and J 5 bases short, with 16 bases between. This CDR3 spans 16 amino acids. DNA of the CDR3: TGTGCCAGCAGCTTAGCTGGGGAGACTAGGTACGAGACCCAGTACTTC. It specifies CASSLAGETRYETQYF.

The V gene is TRBV24-1, the J gene TRBJ2-3; 9 bases line up with TRBD1. This CDR3 region has 16 residues. V lost 7 bases, J lost 4 bases, and 11 bases stayed unmatched. Looked up from germline, CDR1 is KGHDR and CDR2 is SFDVKD. As DNA, the CDR3 is TGTGCCACCAGGGGTCCCGGGACAGGGAAGCCAGATACGCAGTATTTT. Its protein product is CATRGPGTGKPDTQYF.

The V and J genes are TRBV29-1 and TRBJ1-2; D not resolved. CDR1 and CDR2 from the germline V gene are SQVTM and ANQGSEA. The CDR3 consists of 9 residues. V shed 4 bases and J shed 11 bases, with 8 bases lying between them. In DNA, the CDR3 is TGCAGCGTTGGTGGGGAGTACACCTTC. This sequence encodes CSVGGEYTF.

CDR3 nucleotides: TGTGCCAGCTCTCCTCAGGGGATTGGCTACACCTTC. Its translation: CASSPQGIGYTF. V gene TRBV27 combines with J gene TRBJ1-2; tentatively, D is TRBD1 (6 bases). The CDR3 covers 12 residues. Trimming stripped 8 bases from V and 7 bases from J, with 14 bases between. The germline gives CDR1 MNHEY, CDR2 SMNVEV (reference sequence).

In its sample, this clone was seen a few times. The V and J genes are TRBV7-7 and TRBJ2-3, with D possibly being TRBD2 (6 bases). Germline V lookup: CDR1 SSHAT, CDR2 FNYEAQ (reference sequence). The length of the CDR3 is 14 residues. This chain's CDR3 is CASGQLLSTDTQYF. The CDR3 nucleotides are TGTGCTAGCGGTCAACTCCTTAGCACAGATACGCAGTATTTT.